Presented here are 21 T cell receptor beta chains from one specimen sequenced in a study of shared clonotypes between healthy human individuals. Assay used: immunoSEQ multiplex PCR; TCRdb lists only in-frame clones, some missing. The sample holds hundreds of thousands of clones, about three quarters seen once. The specimen sequenced was PBMCs. Receptors were obtained from a woman aged 40-49 years in good health. Some clones in this sample may be carry-over from other donors' samples.

The chain employs TRBV29-1 and TRBJ2-3, with D possibly matching TRBD2 (6 bases). This CDR3 is built from 12 residues. Germline assignment: CDR1 SQVTM and CDR2 ANQGSEA. V was cut by 7 bases and J by 2 bases, with 10 bases left in between. The CDR3 DNA reads TGCAGCGGGGGGACTTTCACAGATACGCAGTATTTT. Translated, it gives CSGGTFTDTQYF.

V and J are TRBV7-6 and TRBJ2-1; unclear D gene. The CDR3 runs 14 residues. V lost 2 bases and J lost 8, with 13 bases in between. Germline loops: CDR1 SGHVS, CDR2 FNYEAQ. The CDR3 spells CASSLTTNWDEQFF. The DNA of the CDR3 is TGTGCCAGCAGCTTAACGACCAATTGGGATGAGCAGTTCTTC.

V usage is TRBV9 and J usage is TRBJ2-3, with 8 bases identical to TRBD2. The CDR3 loop spans 15 amino acids. V dropped 4 bases and J dropped 0; count of bases not matched to a gene: 4. Germline-derived CDR1 and CDR2 are SGDLS and YYNGEE. CDR3 in amino acids: CASSPAGGSTDTQYF. DNA of the CDR3: TGTGCCAGCAGCCCTGCGGGAGGCAGCACAGATACGCAGTATTTT.

This chain connects TRBV5-6 to TRBJ2-5; either TRBD1 or TRBD2 may supply D (5 bases each). The CDR3 contains 14 residues. CDR1 and CDR2 (germline): SGHDT, YYEEEE. V was shortened by 5 bases and J by 2 bases, with 13 bases between the two germline ends. In DNA, the CDR3 is TGTGCCAGCAGGCGAGGGGTTTTGCAAGAGACCCAGTACTTC. This translates into CASRRGVLQETQYF.

This chain links TRBV15 with TRBJ2-2, with D unresolved. Between the trimmed V and J ends, which lost 1 base and 5 bases, there was a span of 8 bases. Germline-derived CDR1 and CDR2 are LNHNV and YYDKDF (reference sequence). This CDR3 spans 14 amino acids. The CDR3 DNA reads as TGTGCCACCAGCAGAGTACGCTTAACCGGGGAGCTGTTTTTT. As protein: CATSRVRLTGELFF.

The CDR3 DNA is TGTGCCAGCTCACCTGCTTCAATGAACACTGAAGCTTTCTTT. Its protein is CASSPASMNTEAFF. The chain joins TRBV18 to TRBJ1-1; D is undetermined. V was pared by 3 bases and J by 0 bases, with 8 bases between. Germline CDR1 reads KGHSH; CDR2 reads LQKENI. The CDR3 is made up of 14 amino acids.

This clone was seen a handful of times. The chain carries TRBV7-3 and TRBJ2-2; 8 bases fit TRBD1. Germline V CDR1 and CDR2: SGHTA, FQGTGA. CDR3 length: 16 residues. V trimming: 1 base; J trimming: 4 bases; junction bases outside the gene matches: 5. The CDR3 region has the DNA TGTGCCAGCAGCTTAAGGACAGGGTTGCTCACCGGGGAGCTGTTTTTT. It specifies CASSLRTGLLTGELFF.

This clone appeared a few times. The genes are TRBV27 and TRBJ1-1; D possibly corresponds to TRBD1 (6 bases). The V end was cut by 4 bases, the J end by 1 base, with 16 bases between. Germline assignment: CDR1 MNHEY and CDR2 SMNVEV (reference sequence). The CDR3 consists of 16 residues. The CDR3 is CASSSVTGTRNTEAFF. The CDR3 DNA reads as TGTGCCAGCAGTTCGGTAACAGGGACCCGGAACACTGAAGCTTTCTTT.

This chain links TRBV29-1 with TRBJ2-5; possibly TRBD2 for D (5 bases). Germline V gives CDR1 SQVTM, CDR2 ANQGSEA. V lost 4 bases to trimming and J lost 1 base, with 10 bases between them. The CDR3 covers 13 residues. The CDR3 region is CSVGRQRQETQYF. CDR3 in DNA: TGCAGCGTTGGGAGGCAGCGCCAAGAGACCCAGTACTTC.

DNA of the CDR3: TGTGCCAGCAGTTACACCGGGTTGGAACAGCCCCAGCATTTT. Translated, it gives CASSYTGLEQPQHF. This chain joins TRBV6-6 and TRBJ1-5, with unresolved D. The CDR3 extends over 14 amino acids. The V gene's germline CDR1 is MNHNY and CDR2 SVGAGI (reference sequence). V was trimmed by 2 bases and J by 7 bases, leaving 12 bases between them.

Concerning this clone itself: Since a far larger clone is one base different, this is likely a read error. Other DNA sequences in the same sample also yield this CDR3. The chain combines TRBV7-2 with TRBJ2-7, with D possibly called TRBD1 or TRBD2 (5 bases each). V lost 5 bases, J lost 2 bases, and 28 bases lay in between. The CDR3 length is 19 residues. The germline gives CDR1 SGHTA, CDR2 FQGNSA. The CDR3 sequence: CASSTAAGLFRADAYEQYF. CDR3 sequence (DNA): TGTGCCAGCAGCACCGCGGCAGGGCTTTTCCGAGCGGATGCCTACGAGCAGTACTTC.

The chain carries TRBV5-6 and TRBJ1-1, with D tentatively TRBD1 (6 bases). V lost 7 bases to trimming and J lost 5 bases, with 15 bases between them. The CDR3 contains 13 residues. Germline-derived CDR1 and CDR2 are SGHDT and YYEEEE. CDR3 residues: CASQQGLRTEAFF. CDR3 DNA sequence: TGTGCCAGCCAGCAGGGGCTCAGGACTGAAGCTTTCTTT.

On this clone: The sample contains more than one DNA sequence encoding this CDR3. The CDR3 loop is CASSLGTATGELFF. CDR3 DNA sequence: TGTGCCAGCAGCCTAGGGACAGCCACCGGGGAGCTGTTTTTT. This chain connects TRBV5-4 to TRBJ2-2; 7 bases are a match to TRBD1. In germline, CDR1 is SGHNT, CDR2 YYREEE (reference sequence). The CDR3 runs to 14 residues. Unmatched junction bases numbered 4, after V lost 4 bases and J lost 4 bases.

V is TRBV5-1 and J is TRBJ2-7; 7 bases map to TRBD1. Trimming removed 1 base from V and 3 bases from J; junction bases left unmatched: 7. The CDR3 has 15 residues. CDR1 and CDR2 from the germline V gene are SGHRS and YFSETQ. The CDR3: CASSLYYGTDYEQYF. CDR3 nucleotide sequence: TGCGCCAGCAGCTTGTATTATGGGACAGACTACGAGCAGTACTTC.

The rearrangement uses TRBV6-1 and TRBJ2-3; D is unclear. The CDR3 covers 13 residues. V was trimmed by 4 bases and J by 0 bases, leaving 5 bases between them. Germline CDR1 reads MNHNS; CDR2 reads SASEGT. In DNA form, the CDR3 reads TGTGCCAGCAGTGGTCCTAGCACAGATACGCAGTATTTT. It translates to CASSGPSTDTQYF.

To note about this clone: One base away lies a much larger clone, so this may be a sequencing read error. The chain employs TRBV30 and TRBJ2-7; D is perhaps TRBD1 or TRBD2 (6 bases each). Germline CDR1 and CDR2: GTSNPN and SVGIG (reference sequence). The CDR3 sequence is 17 residues long. CDR3 bases: TGTGTCTGGAGGGGGGACCACGGGACGTTAAGACCCTACGAGCAGTACTTC. It specifies CVWRGDHGTLRPYEQYF.

The chain employs TRBV10-3 and TRBJ2-1, with 11 nucleotides matching TRBD2. The CDR3 loop spans 16 amino acids. Trimming took 3 bases from V and 8 from J; bases not matched to a gene: 9. Germline CDR1 is ENHRY and CDR2 is SYGVKD. DNA of the CDR3: TGTGCCATCAGTGACTCGATAGCGGGAGGGATATATGAGCAGTTCTTC. It is translated as CAISDSIAGGIYEQFF.

This chain joins TRBV27 and TRBJ2-7, with 8 bases matching TRBD2. V dropped 5 bases and J dropped 0; count of bases not matched to a gene: 9. The CDR3 runs 16 residues. Germline V gene data show CDR1 as MNHEY and CDR2 as SMNVEV (reference sequence). CDR3 coding DNA: TGTGCCAGCAGTCAGGCGGCCGGGACTAGCTCCTACGAGCAGTACTTC. The encoded protein is CASSQAAGTSSYEQYF.

The chain uses TRBV28 and TRBJ2-3; D not certain. The V and J ends lost 6 bases and 8 bases respectively, with 9 bases between them. The germline V gene encodes CDR1 MDHEN and CDR2 SYDVKM. CDR3 length equals 11 residues. CDR3 sequence reads: CASRYSRTQYF. The DNA for the CDR3 is TGTGCCAGCAGGTATTCACGTACGCAGTATTTT.

The chain's CDR3 is CASSKTGEQYF. CDR3 coding DNA: TGTGCCAGCAGCAAGACAGGGGAACAGTACTTC. The chain carries TRBV7-6 and TRBJ2-7; 8 bases align to TRBD1. Germline V gives CDR1 SGHVS, CDR2 FNYEAQ. This CDR3 spans 11 amino acids. With 5 bases clipped from V and 10 bases from J, the junction kept 4 bases outside the gene matches.

This clone came up once. With a much larger clone just one base away, this may be a read error. The chain uses TRBV30 and TRBJ1-3; possible D gene TRBD1, 5 bases. This CDR3 contains 15 residues. The V gene's germline CDR1 is GTSNPN and CDR2 SVGIG (reference sequence). The DNA of the CDR3 is TGTGCCTGGAGCCCCCTGGGGGGTTCTGGAAACACCACATATTTT. It translates to CAWSPLGGSGNTTYF.